This T cell receptor (beta chain) was sequenced in a study of shared clonotypes between healthy human individuals. Notes on this clone: The antigen is not known.

Naive CD8 populations comprised CD45RO-negative cells positively selected for CCR7, excluding terminally differentiated effector memory CD45RA+ cells. Germline V gene sequence: CDR1 MNHEY, CDR2 SMNVEV (reference sequence). The CDR3 contains 14 residues. The J segment lost 6 bases and the V segment lost 8 bases, leaving 3 bases of the junction unmatched. Findings and caveats of the study: On the whole, naive subsets had larger estimated richness than memory subsets had.

Clones were sequenced by immunoSEQ multiplex PCR, and TCRdb holds only the in-frame ones, with some missing. The profile shows about 2,200,000 clones, about 93% of them singletons. The chain employs TRBV27 and TRBJ2-1; 14 nucleotides align to TRBD2. The clonotype was recovered from a young man in good health. Some clones in this sample may be carry-over from other donors' samples. The sample consisted of naive CD8+ T cells from PBMCs. The CDR3 region is CASQGLAGVNEQFF. The CDR3 DNA sequence: TGTGCCAGCCAGGGACTAGCGGGAGTCAATGAGCAGTTCTTC.